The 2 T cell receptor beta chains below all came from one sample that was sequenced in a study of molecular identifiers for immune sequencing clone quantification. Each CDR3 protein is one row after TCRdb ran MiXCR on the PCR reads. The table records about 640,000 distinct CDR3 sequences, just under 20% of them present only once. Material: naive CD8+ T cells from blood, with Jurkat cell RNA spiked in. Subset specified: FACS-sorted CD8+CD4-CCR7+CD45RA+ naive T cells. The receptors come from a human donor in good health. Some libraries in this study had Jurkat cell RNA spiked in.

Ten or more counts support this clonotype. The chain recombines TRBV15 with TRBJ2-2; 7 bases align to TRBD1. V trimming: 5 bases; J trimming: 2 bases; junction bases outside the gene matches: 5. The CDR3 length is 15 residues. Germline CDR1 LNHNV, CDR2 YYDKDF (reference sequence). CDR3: CATSPGTDNTGELFF. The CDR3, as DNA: TGTGCCACCAGCCCAGGGACAGACAACACCGGGGAGCTGTTTTTT.

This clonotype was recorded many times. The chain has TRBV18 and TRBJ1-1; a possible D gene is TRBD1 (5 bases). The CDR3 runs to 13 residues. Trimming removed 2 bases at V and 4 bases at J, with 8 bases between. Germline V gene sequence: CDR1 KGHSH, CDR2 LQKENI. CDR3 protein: CASSPGGSTEAFF. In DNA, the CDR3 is TGTGCCAGCTCACCAGGGGGAAGCACTGAAGCTTTCTTT.